This TCR beta chain was sequenced during a study of kidney transplant recipient with SARS-CoV-2 infection. Germline CDR1 SGHRS, CDR2 YFSETQ. V lost 9 bases, J lost 3 bases, and 15 bases lay in between. The CDR3 sequence is 13 residues long. This clonotype was observed a single time. TCRdb redid the calling of the reads with MiXCR, one entry per CDR3 protein. The data hold 200,000 to 300,000 distinct CDR3 sequences, with under 30% observed a single time. The sequence was obtained from a male patient in his 30s who had COVID-19 and was a kidney transplant recipient. Some T cells here may be from the graft donor. This chain uses TRBV5-1 with TRBJ2-5; D may be TRBD1 or TRBD2 (6 bases each). The material was a blood sample, obtained at baseline and on day 111 from a kidney transplant recipient. The CDR3: CATSRRGKETQYF. In DNA, the CDR3 is TGCGCCACCTCCAGGAGGGGGAAAGAGACCCAGTACTTC. The variable domain in full, with the rest retrieved from reference TRBV5-1 and TRBJ2-5, is KAGVTQTPRYLIKTRGQQVTLSCSPISGHRSVSWYQQTPGQGLQFLFEYFSETQRNKGNFPGRFSGRQFSNSRSEMNVSTLELGDSALYLCATSRRGKETQYFGPGTRLLVL.